The clone carrying this T cell receptor (beta chain) was seen a few times. This record comes from a study of T cells after yellow fever vaccination. Via MiXCR, TCRdb re-called the 5' RACE reads, giving one row per CDR3 protein. This sample has about 350,000 distinct CDR3 sequences, with around 10% found just once. From germline, CDR1 is PRHDT and CDR2 FYEKMQ (reference sequence). Trimming removed 5 bases from V and 4 bases from J; junction bases left unmatched: 8. CDR3 length: 14 residues. The sequenced sample was PBMCs, obtained on the day of the first yellow fever vaccination. This clonotype was obtained from a man younger than 35 who received the YFV17D yellow fever vaccine. The chain joins TRBV13 to TRBJ2-7; TRBD1 matches 7 bases. The CDR3 is CASSRTTGDYEQYV. CDR3 coding DNA: TGTGCCAGCAGCCGCACTACAGGGGATTACGAGCAGTACGTC.